This T cell receptor beta chain was captured by sequencing in a study of T cell repertoires in cytomegalovirus infection. One entry per CDR3 protein, called by TCRdb with MiXCR from the reads. This sample has 150,000 to 200,000 distinct CDR3 sequences, with 8.5% to 10% found just once. This clonotype appeared many times. This CDR3 is built from 14 residues. V was clipped by 5 bases and J by 0 bases, with 8 bases between them. CDR1 and CDR2 from the germline V gene are SGHTA and FQGNSA. V is TRBV7-2 and J is TRBJ1-3; D unclear. The sequence was collected from a human donor in good health (CMV status not recorded). Some clones in this sample may be carry-over from other donors' samples. Sequencing was performed on PBMCs. The CDR3 bases are TGTGCCAGCAGCCGAAGCTACTCTGGAAACACCATATATTTT. This sequence encodes CASSRSYSGNTIYF.